The clone carrying this T cell receptor beta chain was seen many times. The antigen is unknown. The data stem from a study of CD8 T cells in ankylosing spondylitis. V was clipped by 1 base and J by 8 bases, with 8 bases between them. Germline V gene sequence: CDR1 LGHNA, CDR2 YSLEER. The CDR3 runs 13 residues. Study-wide points: Within ankylosing spondylitis blood, a TCR beta motif made up of seven to nine highly homologous variants appeared to be characteristic. Reactive arthritis synovial fluid and blood were previously reported to contain some motif variants. The disease-linked clones had a CD8+ phenotype and low blood frequencies.

As the method for making TCR beta libraries, quantitative 5'-RACE with molecular barcodes was used. TCRdb reprocessed the 5' RACE reads via MiXCR and lists one record per CDR3 protein. The sample yields around 490,000 distinct CDR3 sequences, about 5% seen once. The sequenced material came from blood, either unsorted or a sorted T cell fraction (not recorded which). The chain is built from TRBV4-3 and TRBJ1-4; D remains unclear. This receptor was taken from a male donor with ankylosing spondylitis. The CDR3 sequence: CASSQVFGEKLFF. CDR3 bases: TGCGCCAGCAGCCAAGTCTTCGGGGAAAAACTGTTTTTT.